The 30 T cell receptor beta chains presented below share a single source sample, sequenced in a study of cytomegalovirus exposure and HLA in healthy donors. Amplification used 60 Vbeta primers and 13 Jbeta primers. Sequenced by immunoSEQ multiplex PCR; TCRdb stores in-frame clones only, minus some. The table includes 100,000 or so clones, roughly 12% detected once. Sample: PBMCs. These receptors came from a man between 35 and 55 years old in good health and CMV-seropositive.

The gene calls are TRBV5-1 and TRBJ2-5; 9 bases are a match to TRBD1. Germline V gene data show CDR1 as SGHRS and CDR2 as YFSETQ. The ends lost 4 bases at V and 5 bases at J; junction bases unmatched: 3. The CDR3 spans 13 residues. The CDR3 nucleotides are TGCGCCAGCAGCGACAGGGGGAGGGAGACCCAGTACTTC. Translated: CASSDRGRETQYF.

The CDR3 nucleotides are TGCAGTGCGAGACAGGGGTACGAGCAGTACTTC. Translated: CSARQGYEQYF. This chain joins TRBV20-1 and TRBJ2-7; 8 bases agree with TRBD1. This CDR3 is built from 11 residues. Germline V gives CDR1 DFQATT, CDR2 SNEGSKA (reference sequence). J was trimmed by 4 bases and V by 6 bases; bases with no gene match: 2.

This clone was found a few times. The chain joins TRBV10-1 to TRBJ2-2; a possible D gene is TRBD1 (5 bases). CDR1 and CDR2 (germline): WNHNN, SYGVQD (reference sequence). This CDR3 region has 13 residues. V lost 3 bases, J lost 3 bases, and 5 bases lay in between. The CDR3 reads CASSDRDTGELFF. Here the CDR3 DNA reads TGCGCCAGCAGTGACAGGGACACCGGGGAGCTGTTTTTT.

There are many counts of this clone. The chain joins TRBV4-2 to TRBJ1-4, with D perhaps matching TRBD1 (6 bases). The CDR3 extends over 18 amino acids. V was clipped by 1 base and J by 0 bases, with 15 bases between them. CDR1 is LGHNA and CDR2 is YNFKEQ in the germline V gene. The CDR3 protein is CASSQGAQGSTTNEKLFF. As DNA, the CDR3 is TGTGCCAGCAGCCAAGGGGCGCAGGGGTCTACAACTAATGAAAAACTGTTTTTT.

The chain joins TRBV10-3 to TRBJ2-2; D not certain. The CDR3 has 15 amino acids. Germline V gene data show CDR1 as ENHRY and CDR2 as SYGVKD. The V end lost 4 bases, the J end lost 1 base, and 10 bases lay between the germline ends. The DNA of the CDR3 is TGTGCCATCAGTGTCGCTGCGGTGAACACCGGGGAGCTGTTTTTT. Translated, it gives CAISVAAVNTGELFF.

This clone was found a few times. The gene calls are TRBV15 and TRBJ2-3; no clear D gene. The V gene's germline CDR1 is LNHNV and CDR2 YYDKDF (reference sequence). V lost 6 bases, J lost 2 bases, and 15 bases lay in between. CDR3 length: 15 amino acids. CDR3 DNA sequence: TGTGCCACCAGAGCCGGGTCAGTCCTCACAGATACGCAGTATTTT. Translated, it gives CATRAGSVLTDTQYF. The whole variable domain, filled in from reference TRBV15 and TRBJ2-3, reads DAMVIQNPRYQVTQFGKPVTLSCSQTLNHNVMYWYQQKSSQAPKLLFHYYDKDFNNEADTPDNFQSRRPNTSFCFLDIRSPGLGDTAMYLCATRAGSVLTDTQYFGPGTRLTVL.

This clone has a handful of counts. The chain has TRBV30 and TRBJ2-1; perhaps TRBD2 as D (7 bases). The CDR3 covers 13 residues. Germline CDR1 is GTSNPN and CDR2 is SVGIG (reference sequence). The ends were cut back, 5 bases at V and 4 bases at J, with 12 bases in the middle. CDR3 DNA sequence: TGTGCCTGGTCGGGGGGCACTTACAATGAGCAGTTCTTC. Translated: CAWSGGTYNEQFF.

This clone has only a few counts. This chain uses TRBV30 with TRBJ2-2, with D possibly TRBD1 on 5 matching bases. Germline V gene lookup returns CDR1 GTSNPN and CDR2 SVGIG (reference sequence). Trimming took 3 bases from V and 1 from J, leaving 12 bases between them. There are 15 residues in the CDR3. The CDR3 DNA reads TGTGCCTGGAGCCCAGGGTCGAGGAACACCGGGGAGCTGTTTTTT. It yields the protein CAWSPGSRNTGELFF.

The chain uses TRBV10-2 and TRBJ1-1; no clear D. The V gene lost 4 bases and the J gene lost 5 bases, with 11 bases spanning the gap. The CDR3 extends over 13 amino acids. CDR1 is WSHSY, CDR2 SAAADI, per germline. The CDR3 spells CASSVNPGTEAFF. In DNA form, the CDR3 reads TGCGCCAGCAGTGTTAATCCGGGGACTGAAGCTTTCTTT.

This chain's CDR3 is CASSSGTSGAPRASTQYF. The CDR3 DNA is TGTGCCAGCAGCTCGGGGACTAGCGGGGCCCCCCGGGCGAGTACGCAGTATTTT. The J gene is TRBJ2-3, the V gene TRBV7-9; 13 nucleotides agree with TRBD2. CDR1 and CDR2 from the germline V gene are SEHNR and FQNEAQ (reference sequence). V lost 4 bases and J lost 8; bases outside the gene matches: 15. The CDR3 sequence is 18 residues long.

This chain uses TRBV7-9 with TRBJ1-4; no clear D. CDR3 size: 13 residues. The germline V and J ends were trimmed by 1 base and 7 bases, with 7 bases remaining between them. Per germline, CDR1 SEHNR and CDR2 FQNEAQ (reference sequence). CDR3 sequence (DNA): TGTGCCAGCAGCTTAGGTGCGCGTGAAAAACTGTTTTTT. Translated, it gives CASSLGAREKLFF.

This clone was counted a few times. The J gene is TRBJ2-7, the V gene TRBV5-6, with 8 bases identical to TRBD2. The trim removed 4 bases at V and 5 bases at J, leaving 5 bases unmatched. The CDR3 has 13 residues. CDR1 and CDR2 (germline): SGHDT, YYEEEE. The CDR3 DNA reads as TGTGCCAGCAGCCCCGGGAGGGACCACGAGCAGTACTTC. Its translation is CASSPGRDHEQYF.

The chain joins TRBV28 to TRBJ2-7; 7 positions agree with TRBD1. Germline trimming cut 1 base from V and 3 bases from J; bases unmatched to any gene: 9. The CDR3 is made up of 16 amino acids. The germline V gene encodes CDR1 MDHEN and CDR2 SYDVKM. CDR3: CASSLFPGTEDYEQYF. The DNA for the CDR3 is TGTGCCAGCAGTTTATTCCCCGGGACAGAAGACTACGAGCAGTACTTC.

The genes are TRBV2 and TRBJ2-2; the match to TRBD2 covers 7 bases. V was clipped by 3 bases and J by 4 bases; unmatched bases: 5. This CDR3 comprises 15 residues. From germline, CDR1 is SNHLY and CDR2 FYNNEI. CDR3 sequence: CASSDGGRGTGELFF. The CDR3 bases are TGTGCCAGCAGTGACGGGGGGAGGGGCACCGGGGAGCTGTTTTTT.

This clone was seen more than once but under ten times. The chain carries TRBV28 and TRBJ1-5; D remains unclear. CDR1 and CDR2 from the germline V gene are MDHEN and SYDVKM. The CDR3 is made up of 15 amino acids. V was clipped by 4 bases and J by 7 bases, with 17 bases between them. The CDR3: CASSSTPGRGQPQHF. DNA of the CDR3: TGTGCCAGCAGTTCTACTCCCGGCCGAGGCCAGCCCCAGCATTTT.

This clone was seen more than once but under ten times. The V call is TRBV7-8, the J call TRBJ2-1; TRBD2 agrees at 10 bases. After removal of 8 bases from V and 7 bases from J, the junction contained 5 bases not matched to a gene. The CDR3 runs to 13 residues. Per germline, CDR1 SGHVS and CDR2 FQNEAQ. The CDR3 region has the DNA TGTGCCAGCGGTGGTAGCGGGAGGAATGAGCAGTTCTTC. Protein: CASGGSGRNEQFF.

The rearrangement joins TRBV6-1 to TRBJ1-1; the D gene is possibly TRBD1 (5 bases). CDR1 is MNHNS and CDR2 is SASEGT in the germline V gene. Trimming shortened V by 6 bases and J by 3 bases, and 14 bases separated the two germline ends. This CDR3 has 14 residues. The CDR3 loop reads CASSPPDRHTEAFF. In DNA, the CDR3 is TGTGCCAGCAGCCCGCCCGACAGACACACTGAAGCTTTCTTT.

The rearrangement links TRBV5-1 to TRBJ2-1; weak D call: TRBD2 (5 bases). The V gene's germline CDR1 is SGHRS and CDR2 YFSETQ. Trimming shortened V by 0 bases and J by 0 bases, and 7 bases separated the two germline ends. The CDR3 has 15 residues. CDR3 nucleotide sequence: TGCGCCAGCAGCTTGGGAGGGAGCTCCTACAATGAGCAGTTCTTC. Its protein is CASSLGGSSYNEQFF.

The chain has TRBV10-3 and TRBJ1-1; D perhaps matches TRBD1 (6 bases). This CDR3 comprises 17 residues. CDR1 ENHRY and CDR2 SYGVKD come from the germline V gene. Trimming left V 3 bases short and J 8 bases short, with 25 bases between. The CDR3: CAISDKHRGGTYLEAFF. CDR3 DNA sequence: TGTGCCATCAGTGACAAACATCGGGGAGGGACATACCTGGAAGCTTTCTTT.

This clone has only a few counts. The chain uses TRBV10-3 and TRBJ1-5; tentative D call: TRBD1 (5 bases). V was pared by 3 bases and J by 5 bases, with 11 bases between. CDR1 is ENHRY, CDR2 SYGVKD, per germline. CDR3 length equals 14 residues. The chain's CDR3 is CAISDRTRYQPQHF. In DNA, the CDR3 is TGTGCCATCAGTGACCGGACACGCTATCAGCCCCAGCATTTT.

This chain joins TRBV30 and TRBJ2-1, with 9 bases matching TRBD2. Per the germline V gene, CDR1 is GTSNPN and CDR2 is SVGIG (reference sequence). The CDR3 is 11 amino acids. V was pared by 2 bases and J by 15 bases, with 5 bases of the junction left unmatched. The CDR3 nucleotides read TGTGCCTGGAGTCACGGGACTAGCAGGTTCTTC. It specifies CAWSHGTSRFF.

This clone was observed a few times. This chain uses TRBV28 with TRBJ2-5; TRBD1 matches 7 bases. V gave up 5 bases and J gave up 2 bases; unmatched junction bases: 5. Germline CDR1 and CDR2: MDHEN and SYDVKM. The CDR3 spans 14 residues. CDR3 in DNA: TGTGCCAGCAGTAAAGGACAGGCGCAAGAGACCCAGTACTTC. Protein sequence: CASSKGQAQETQYF.

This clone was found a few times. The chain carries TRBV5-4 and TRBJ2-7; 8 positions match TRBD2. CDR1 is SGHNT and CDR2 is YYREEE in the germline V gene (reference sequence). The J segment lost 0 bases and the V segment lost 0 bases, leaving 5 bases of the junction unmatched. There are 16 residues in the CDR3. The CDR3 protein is CASSLGLAGFSYEQYF. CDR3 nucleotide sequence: TGTGCCAGCAGCTTGGGTCTAGCGGGTTTCTCCTACGAGCAGTACTTC.

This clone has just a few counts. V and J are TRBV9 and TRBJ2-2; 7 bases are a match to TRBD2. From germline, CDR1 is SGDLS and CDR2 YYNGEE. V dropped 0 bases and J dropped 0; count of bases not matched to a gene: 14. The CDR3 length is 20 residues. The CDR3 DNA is TGTGCCAGCAGCGTAGATTTGCGGGAGCTAGGTGTCGCGAACACCGGGGAGCTGTTTTTT. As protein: CASSVDLRELGVANTGELFF.

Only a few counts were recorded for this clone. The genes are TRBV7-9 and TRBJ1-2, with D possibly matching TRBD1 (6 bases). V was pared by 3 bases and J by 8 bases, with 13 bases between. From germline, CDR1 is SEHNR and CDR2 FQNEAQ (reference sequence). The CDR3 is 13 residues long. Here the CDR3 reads CASSFPNRDGYTF. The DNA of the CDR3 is TGTGCCAGCAGCTTCCCGAACAGGGACGGCTACACCTTC.

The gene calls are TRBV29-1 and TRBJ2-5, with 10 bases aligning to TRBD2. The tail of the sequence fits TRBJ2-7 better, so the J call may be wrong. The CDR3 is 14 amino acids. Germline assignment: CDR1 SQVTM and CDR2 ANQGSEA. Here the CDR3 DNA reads TGCAGCGGCTCTCTAGCGGGAGACTCCTACGAGCAGTACTTC. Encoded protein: CSGSLAGDSYEQYF.

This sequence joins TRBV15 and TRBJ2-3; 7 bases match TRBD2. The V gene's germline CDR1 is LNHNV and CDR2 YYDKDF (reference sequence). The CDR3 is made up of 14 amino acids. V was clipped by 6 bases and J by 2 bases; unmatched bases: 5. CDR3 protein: CATRASGYTDTQYF. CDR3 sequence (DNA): TGTGCCACCAGGGCTAGCGGTTACACAGATACGCAGTATTTT.

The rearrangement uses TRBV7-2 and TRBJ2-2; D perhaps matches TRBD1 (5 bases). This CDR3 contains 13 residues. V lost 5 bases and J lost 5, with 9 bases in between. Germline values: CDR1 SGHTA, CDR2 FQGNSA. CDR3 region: CASSLTATGELFF. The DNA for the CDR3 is TGTGCCAGCAGCCTGACAGCTACCGGGGAGCTGTTTTTT. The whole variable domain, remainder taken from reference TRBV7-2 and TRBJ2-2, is GAGVSQSPSNKVTEKGKDVELRCDPISGHTALYWYRQSLGQGLEFLIYFQGNSAPDKSGLPSDRFSAERTGGSVSTLTIQRTQQEDSAVYLCASSLTATGELFFGEGSRLTVL.

The CDR3 region is CSATGAGGYTF. The CDR3 DNA follows: TGCAGTGCCACAGGGGCGGGTGGCTACACCTTC. V usage is TRBV20-1 and J usage is TRBJ1-2; 7 positions match TRBD1. Germline-derived CDR1 and CDR2 are DFQATT and SNEGSKA (reference sequence). The V gene end was trimmed by 6 bases and the J gene end by 7 bases; junction bases not matched to a gene: 5. This CDR3 is 11 amino acids long.

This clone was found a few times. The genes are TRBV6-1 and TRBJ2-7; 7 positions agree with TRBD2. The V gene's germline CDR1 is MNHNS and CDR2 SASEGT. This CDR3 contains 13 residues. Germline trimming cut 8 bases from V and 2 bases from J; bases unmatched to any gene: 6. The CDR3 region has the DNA TGTGCCAGCGGGGAGGGAGGGACCTACGAGCAGTACTTC. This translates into CASGEGGTYEQYF.